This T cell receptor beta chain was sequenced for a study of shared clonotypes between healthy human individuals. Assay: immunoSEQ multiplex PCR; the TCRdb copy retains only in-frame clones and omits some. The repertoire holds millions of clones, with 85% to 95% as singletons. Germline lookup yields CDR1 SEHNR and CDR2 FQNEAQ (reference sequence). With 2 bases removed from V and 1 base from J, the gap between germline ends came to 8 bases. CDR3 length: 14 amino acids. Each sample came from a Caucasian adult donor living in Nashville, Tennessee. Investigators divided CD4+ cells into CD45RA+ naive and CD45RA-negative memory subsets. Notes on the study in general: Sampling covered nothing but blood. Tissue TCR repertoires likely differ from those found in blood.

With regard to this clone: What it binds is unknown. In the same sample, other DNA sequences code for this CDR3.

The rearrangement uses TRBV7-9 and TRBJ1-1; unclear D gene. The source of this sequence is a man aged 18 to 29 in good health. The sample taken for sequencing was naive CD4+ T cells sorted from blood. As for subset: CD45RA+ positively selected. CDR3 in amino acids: CASSLSLGNTEAFF. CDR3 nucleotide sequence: TGTGCCAGCAGCTTATCCCTGGGGAACACTGAAGCTTTCTTT.